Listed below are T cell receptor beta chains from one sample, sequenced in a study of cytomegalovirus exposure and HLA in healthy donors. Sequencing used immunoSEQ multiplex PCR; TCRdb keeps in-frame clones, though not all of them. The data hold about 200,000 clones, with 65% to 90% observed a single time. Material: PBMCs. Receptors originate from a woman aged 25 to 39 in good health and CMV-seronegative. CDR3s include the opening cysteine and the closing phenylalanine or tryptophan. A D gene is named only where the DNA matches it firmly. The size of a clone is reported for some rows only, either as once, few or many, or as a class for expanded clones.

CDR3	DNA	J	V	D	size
CASSNEFGTGNTEAFF	TGTGCCAGCAGCAACGAATTCGGGACTGGGAACACTGAAGCTTTCTTT	TRBJ1-1	TRBV28	NA	once
CASSTGVAFF	TGTGCCAGCAGCACCGGGGTAGCTTTCTTT	TRBJ1-1	TRBV21-1	NA	once
CASSPELPSYEQYF	TGTGCCAGCTCACCAGAGTTACCCTCCTACGAGCAGTACTTC	TRBJ2-7	TRBV18	NA	NA
CASSLEGVPRSGNTIYF	TGCGCCAGCAGTCTGGAGGGCGTCCCTCGCTCTGGAAACACCATATATTTT	TRBJ1-3	TRBV5-1	NA	NA
CASRREIGNEQFF	TGTGCCAGTAGGCGGGAGATAGGGAATGAGCAGTTCTTC	TRBJ2-1	TRBV19	TRBD2	NA
CASSLQGGGYGYTF	TGTGCCAGCAGCCTGCAGGGAGGGGGCTATGGCTACACCTTC	TRBJ1-2	TRBV6-1	NA	NA
CASRKDTTGGEQYF	TGTGCCAGCAGGAAGGACACCACCGGGGGCGAGCAGTACTTC	TRBJ2-7	TRBV6-1	NA	few
CASSFWASEGYEQYF	TGTGCCAGCAGCTTCTGGGCTAGCGAGGGCTACGAGCAGTACTTC	TRBJ2-7	TRBV5-8	NA	NA
CASSLVSGRTDTQYF	TGTGCCAGCAGCTTAGTTAGCGGGAGAACAGATACGCAGTATTTT	TRBJ2-3	TRBV7-2	TRBD2	NA
CASSLRVAGGGEQYF	TGCGCCAGCAGCTTGCGGGTAGCGGGAGGAGGTGAGCAGTACTTC	TRBJ2-7	TRBV5-1	TRBD2	NA
CASSQVLGGNIQYF	TGTGCCAGCAGCCAAGTTCTAGGAGGAAACATTCAGTACTTC	TRBJ2-4	TRBV6-6	NA	NA
CASSSAGGLDEQYF	TGTGCCAGCAGTTCAGCGGGGGGGCTGGACGAGCAGTACTTC	TRBJ2-7	TRBV28	TRBD2	NA
CASSRTGVPSYEQYF	TGTGCCAGCAGCCGAACAGGGGTACCCTCCTACGAGCAGTACTTC	TRBJ2-7	TRBV11-3	TRBD1	NA
CASSESGVGNEQFF	TGTGCCAGCAGCGAGAGCGGGGTGGGCAATGAGCAGTTCTTC	TRBJ2-1	TRBV9	TRBD2	NA
CASRDGGTEAFF	TGTGCCAGCCGGGACGGGGGCACTGAAGCTTTCTTT	TRBJ1-1	TRBV28	NA	NA
CASSLQGSTEAFF	TGTGCCAGCAGCTTACAGGGATCCACTGAAGCTTTCTTT	TRBJ1-1	TRBV7-9	NA	NA
CASRTSGALNEQFF	TGTGCCAGCAGGACTAGCGGGGCTTTAAATGAGCAGTTCTTC	TRBJ2-1	TRBV6-1	TRBD2	few
CASSLSTGYGYTF	TGCGCCAGCAGCTTGTCGACGGGCTATGGCTACACCTTC	TRBJ1-2	TRBV5-1	NA	once
CASSLAGGPMETQYF	TGTGCCAGCAGCTTAGCAGGGGGCCCCATGGAGACCCAGTACTTC	TRBJ2-5	TRBV7-6	TRBD1	NA
CASSLGSGGAFVYEQYF	TGTGCCAGCAGCTTGGGTAGCGGGGGGGCCTTTGTCTACGAGCAGTACTTC	TRBJ2-7	TRBV5-4	TRBD2	NA
CATSRDRTVNQPQHF	TGTGCCACCAGCAGAGATCGGACAGTCAATCAGCCCCAGCATTTT	TRBJ1-5	TRBV15	NA	NA
CASSSPNTGSQYF	TGTGCCAGCAGTTCCCCTAATACGGGATCCCAGTACTTC	TRBJ2-7	TRBV6-6	NA	NA
CASSSAGSSGGSTDTQYF	TGTGCTAGCAGCTCAGCGGGCTCTAGCGGGGGGAGCACAGATACGCAGTATTTT	TRBJ2-3	TRBV7-7	TRBD2	NA
CASSQRTAFYGYTF	TGTGCCAGCAGTCAGCGGACAGCCTTCTATGGCTACACCTTC	TRBJ1-2	TRBV28	NA	NA
CASSYSRDMSNTQYF	TGTGCCAGCAGTTACTCGAGGGACATGAGTAATACGCAGTATTTT	TRBJ2-3	TRBV6-5	NA	NA
CASSFVRTYTGELFF	TGTGCCAGCAGCTTTGTACGGACTTACACCGGGGAGCTGTTTTTT	TRBJ2-2	TRBV5-6	NA	NA
CASRTSVRDSSYEQYF	TGTGCCAGCAGGACTTCAGTCAGGGACAGCTCCTACGAGCAGTACTTC	TRBJ2-7	TRBV28	TRBD1	NA
CASRFTGDTEAFF	TGTGCCAGCAGGTTTACAGGGGACACTGAAGCTTTCTTT	TRBJ1-1	TRBV6-1	TRBD1	NA
CASSLGLAGYQETQYF	TGCGCCAGCAGCTTGGGGTTAGCGGGTTACCAAGAGACCCAGTACTTC	TRBJ2-5	TRBV5-1	TRBD2	NA
CASQRLAGVGEQYF	TGTGCTAGCCAACGTCTAGCGGGAGTAGGTGAGCAGTACTTC	TRBJ2-7	TRBV7-7	TRBD2	NA
CASSFTMGLYNEQFF	TGTGCCAGCAGTTTTACGATGGGCCTCTACAATGAGCAGTTCTTC	TRBJ2-1	TRBV28	NA	NA
CASRSRLGQIYQPQHF	TGTGCCAGCAGATCCCGACTTGGACAGATATATCAGCCCCAGCATTTT	TRBJ1-5	TRBV28	NA	NA
CASSQTGFYEQYF	TGCGCCAGCAGCCAAACAGGGTTCTACGAGCAGTACTTC	TRBJ2-7	TRBV4-1	NA	NA
CASSLDLAGDNEQFF	TGTGCTAGCAGCTTAGATCTAGCGGGGGACAATGAGCAGTTCTTC	TRBJ2-1	TRBV7-7	TRBD2	NA
CASSQGGTSGVYNEQFF	TGTGCCAGCAGCCAAGGGGGCACTAGCGGGGTCTACAATGAGCAGTTCTTC	TRBJ2-1	TRBV4-2	TRBD2	NA
CASSHGVFYNEQYF	TGTGCCAGCAGCCACGGGGTTTTTTACAACGAGCAGTACTTC	TRBJ2-7	TRBV14	NA	NA
CASNPGGWDSQYF	TGTGCCAGCAACCCAGGGGGGTGGGACAGTCAGTACTTC	TRBJ2-4	TRBV7-8	NA	NA
CASSPGGRGQETQYF	TGTGCCAGCAGCCCAGGGGGAAGGGGCCAGGAGACCCAGTACTTC	TRBJ2-5	TRBV25-1	TRBD1	NA
CASSLSGSGHNEQFF	TGTGCCAGCTCACTAAGCGGGAGCGGCCACAATGAGCAGTTCTTC	TRBJ2-1	TRBV18	TRBD2	once
CASSLGTGGVNEQFF	TGCGCCAGCAGCTTGGGAACAGGGGGGGTCAATGAGCAGTTCTTC	TRBJ2-1	TRBV5-1	NA	NA
CASRQGGQPQHF	TGTGCCAGCAGACAGGGCGGGCAGCCCCAGCATTTT	TRBJ1-5	TRBV2	NA	NA
CASSPRIAGYTGELFF	TGTGCCAGCAGCCCCAGAATAGCGGGATACACCGGGGAGCTGTTTTTT	TRBJ2-2	TRBV7-2	TRBD2	NA
CASSWGTGGTEAFF	TGTGCCAGCAGCTGGGGGACAGGGGGCACTGAAGCTTTCTTT	TRBJ1-1	TRBV5-6	TRBD1	NA
CSSSSTPGGPLEKLFF	TGTTCCAGCAGCTCCACCCCAGGGGGCCCCTTGGAAAAACTGTTTTTT	TRBJ1-4	TRBV7-9	TRBD1	NA
CSVQGNEETQYF	TGCAGCGTACAGGGGAACGAGGAGACCCAGTACTTC	TRBJ2-5	TRBV29-1	TRBD1	few
CATSRGRELTDTQYF	TGTGCCACCAGCAGGGGCAGAGAACTCACAGATACGCAGTATTTT	TRBJ2-3	TRBV15	NA	NA
CASTRGTGELFF	TGTGCCAGCACCAGGGGGACCGGGGAGCTGTTTTTT	TRBJ2-2	TRBV6-5	TRBD1	once
CASSKSGGGFRAEAFF	TGTGCCAGCAGCAAGTCAGGGGGCGGCTTCAGGGCTGAAGCTTTCTTT	TRBJ1-1	TRBV28	TRBD1	few
CASSLEGGENQPQHF	TGCGCCAGCAGCTTGGAGGGCGGGGAGAATCAGCCCCAGCATTTT	TRBJ1-5	TRBV5-1	NA	NA
CASSLGFAGYNEQFF	TGTGCTAGCAGCTTAGGGTTTGCAGGCTACAATGAGCAGTTCTTC	TRBJ2-1	TRBV7-7	NA	few
CASSETIGYEQYF	TGTGCCAGCAGTGAGACAATAGGCTACGAGCAGTACTTC	TRBJ2-7	TRBV6-1	NA	NA
CASSMWTGNYEQYF	TGTGCCAGCAGTATGTGGACGGGAAATTACGAGCAGTACTTC	TRBJ2-7	TRBV28	NA	NA
CASSERTGITEAFF	TGTGCCAGCAGCGAAAGGACAGGGATCACTGAAGCTTTCTTT	TRBJ1-1	TRBV28	TRBD1	NA
CASSNPGTGVETQYF	TGTGCCAGTAGTAACCCCGGGACAGGGGTAGAGACCCAGTACTTC	TRBJ2-5	TRBV19	TRBD1	NA
CASSPTRGGGVVSGELFF	TGTGCCAGTAGTCCCACCCGAGGAGGGGGCGTTGTATCCGGGGAGCTGTTTTTT	TRBJ2-2	TRBV19	NA	NA
CASSATGREQYF	TGCGCCAGCAGTGCGACAGGACGTGAGCAGTACTTC	TRBJ2-7	TRBV10-2	NA	NA
CSVQAGGQETQYF	TGCAGCGTTCAAGCCGGGGGGCAGGAGACCCAGTACTTC	TRBJ2-5	TRBV29-1	NA	NA
CASSQEDRASGYGYTF	TGTGCCAGCAGCCAAGAAGACAGGGCATCTGGCTATGGCTACACCTTC	TRBJ1-2	TRBV7-3	TRBD1	NA
CASIRTGGYGNQPQHF	TGTGCCAGTATCCGGACAGGGGGGTACGGCAATCAGCCCCAGCATTTT	TRBJ1-5	TRBV19	TRBD1	NA
CASSDPGTGENEQFF	TGTGCCAGCAGTGACCCCGGGACAGGGGAAAATGAGCAGTTCTTC	TRBJ2-1	TRBV28	TRBD1	NA